This T cell receptor beta chain was observed in a study of T-cell reconstitution after alpha-beta-depleted transplantation in children (TCRdb year 2016). Concerning the study at large: Using TCR repertoire profiling, the study quantitatively followed how T-cell immune reconstitution unfolded in children after TCRalphabeta/CD19-depleted allogeneic hematopoietic cell transplantation.

Relative to germline, V is missing 5 bases and J is missing 4 bases, with 22 bases of the junction outside any gene match. The CDR3, cysteine through phenylalanine, is 20 amino acids long. Kept here is only the CDR3 DNA, which spans 60 bases and is read in frame from base 1. A word on this clonotype: No antigen is known for it. Per-nucleotide qualities are absent, and no much larger clonotype sits a single base away.

Libraries were constructed by PCR. Sequencing was performed on an Illumina HiSeq 2500. TCR libraries were prepared with molecular barcoding, using unique molecular identifiers to normalize TCRbeta repertoire quantification. TCRdb trimmed the raw reads at Q25, called clones with MiXCR and kept productive beta chains. Merged by CDR3 protein, the rows form single entries marked with the most common genes and DNA. The sample profile shows about 400,000 distinct CDR3 sequences; roughly 20% of them were found once. Jointly, the top ten make up over 3.5% of the sample. Recombination connected TRBV12-3 or TRBV12-4 to TRBJ2-5, with 10 bases in between that match TRBD2. The specimen comprised PBMCs from the stem cell graft donor, sampled from the stem cell graft. This clonotype was obtained from a human donor who donated a stem cell graft to a child with acute myeloid leukemia. The nucleotide sequence reads TGTGCCAGCAGTCCCCATGGTCTAGCGGGAGCAGTGGGGTCGGGAGAGACCCAGTACTTC. This is translated as CASSPHGLAGAVGSGETQYF.